These 22 T cell receptor beta chains share one sample of origin, sequenced in a study of T-cell reconstitution after alpha-beta-depleted transplantation in children. A TCRbeta library incorporating unique molecular identifiers was prepared. In TCRdb, the PCR reads were re-called with MiXCR into one record per CDR3 protein. This sample has some 290,000 distinct CDR3 sequences, with more than 20% found just once. This sample comprised PBMCs, mostly from graft donor cells, obtained 180 days after TCRalphabeta/CD19-depleted stem cell transplant. Receptors were obtained from a male patient between 10 and 17 years old who had a stem cell transplant for acute lymphoblastic leukemia, so the T cells may come from the graft donor.

Points on this clonotype: At one boundary the junction diverges from the germline segment, which might be a read error. CDR3 sequence (DNA): TGTGCCACCAGCAGAGGCCTGACAGCAAGAGAGGTTTACGAGCAGCACTTC. It codes for CATSRGLTAREVYEQHF. The chain uses TRBV15 and TRBJ2-7, with D possibly TRBD1 on 5 matching bases. The CDR3 runs to 17 residues. Germline V gene sequence: CDR1 LNHNV, CDR2 YYDKDF (reference sequence).

The chain recombines TRBV7-3 with TRBJ2-5; D unresolved. From germline, CDR1 is SGHTA and CDR2 FQGTGA. V was trimmed by 1 base and J by 5 bases, leaving 11 bases between them. The CDR3 contains 14 residues. CDR3 loop: CASSLIGNWETQYF. The CDR3 region has the DNA TGTGCCAGCAGCTTAATAGGGAACTGGGAGACCCAGTACTTC.

This chain uses TRBV20-1 with TRBJ2-2; perhaps TRBD1 as D (6 bases). CDR1 and CDR2 (germline): DFQATT, SNEGSKA (reference sequence). This CDR3 contains 14 residues. The V and J ends lost 0 bases and 4 bases respectively, with 9 bases between them. The CDR3 nucleotides read TGCAGTGCTAGAGAAAGGACAGCCACCGGGGAGCTGTTTTTT. It yields the protein CSARERTATGELFF.

This clonotype came up many times. The chain recombines TRBV4-1 with TRBJ2-7, with D perhaps TRBD1 (6 bases). CDR3 length: 16 residues. Germline V gene lookup returns CDR1 MGHRA and CDR2 YSYEKL. The V and J ends lost 0 bases and 4 bases respectively, with 16 bases between them. CDR3 coding DNA: TGCGCCAGCAGCCAAGATACGGCAGGGGCCAGGTACGAGCAGTACTTC. Its protein product is CASSQDTAGARYEQYF.

The chain is built from TRBV10-3 and TRBJ1-1, with 7 bases aligning to TRBD1. The CDR3 length is 14 residues. Germline CDR1 reads ENHRY; CDR2 reads SYGVKD. Trimming at V came to 5 bases and at J to 2 bases, leaving 5 bases not matched to a gene. The CDR3 nucleotides read TGTGCCATCAGTCGACAGGGACTTAACACTGAAGCTTTCTTT. This codes for CAISRQGLNTEAFF.

The genes are TRBV20-1 and TRBJ2-3; no firm D call. Looked up from germline, CDR1 is DFQATT and CDR2 is SNEGSKA (reference sequence). This CDR3 region has 13 residues. Trimming stripped 3 bases from V and 2 bases from J, with 9 bases between. The CDR3 protein is CSARPDFTDTQYF. The CDR3 DNA sequence: TGCAGTGCTAGGCCCGACTTCACAGATACGCAGTATTTT.

This clonotype was seen only a few times. The J gene is TRBJ2-4, the V gene TRBV6-1; 7 bases are shared with TRBD1. CDR3 size: 16 residues. Germline CDR1 and CDR2: MNHNS and SASEGT. The ends lost 4 bases at V and 1 base at J; junction bases unmatched: 7. DNA of the CDR3: TGTGCCAGCAGTGCGACAGGGCCCTTGGCCAAAAACATTCAGTACTTC. Protein: CASSATGPLAKNIQYF.

J is TRBJ2-2 and V is TRBV9; 13 nucleotides agree with TRBD2. The CDR3 loop spans 16 amino acids. J lost 7 bases, V lost 4 bases, and 7 bases had no gene match. Germline CDR1 and CDR2: SGDLS and YYNGEE. CDR3 protein: CASSFWTSGSHGELFF. CDR3 sequence (DNA): TGTGCCAGCAGCTTCTGGACTAGCGGGAGTCACGGGGAGCTGTTTTTT.

This clonotype was observed once. V is TRBV7-9 and J is TRBJ2-7, with 7 positions matching TRBD1. V was clipped by 0 bases and J by 6 bases; unmatched bases: 11. The CDR3 totals 16 residues. Per germline, CDR1 SEHNR and CDR2 FQNEAQ (reference sequence). CDR3 bases: TGTGCCAGCAGCTTAGCCCGACAGGGTAACTTGTCCGAGCAGTACTTC. This translates into CASSLARQGNLSEQYF.

This sequence joins TRBV29-1 and TRBJ2-1; D ambiguous. V was shortened by 4 bases and J by 5 bases, with 18 bases between the two germline ends. The germline gives CDR1 SQVTM, CDR2 ANQGSEA. This CDR3 has 15 residues. The CDR3 region is CSVASAGQRHNEQFF. CDR3 bases: TGCAGCGTTGCTTCGGCCGGCCAGCGCCACAATGAGCAGTTCTTC.

CDR3 nucleotide sequence: TGTGCCAGCAGCTTTTTAACTAGCGGACCCTACGAGCAGTACTTC. The encoded protein is CASSFLTSGPYEQYF. The V call is TRBV5-6, the J call TRBJ2-7; 8 bases map to TRBD2. CDR1 and CDR2 (germline): SGHDT, YYEEEE. With 2 bases clipped from V and 2 bases from J, the junction kept 6 bases outside the gene matches. The CDR3 totals 15 residues.

Regarding this clonotype: At one of its ends the junction is not consistent with the germline gene, which may arise from a read error. The chain joins TRBV20-1 to TRBJ2-1; D may be TRBD1 (5 bases). This CDR3 contains 15 residues. Germline V gives CDR1 DFQATT, CDR2 SNEGSKA (reference sequence). The CDR3 loop reads CCARDGAGWNNEQFF. The CDR3 DNA reads as TGCTGTGCTAGAGATGGGGCAGGGTGGAACAATGAGCAGTTCTTC.

Many counts were recorded for this clonotype. The chain is built from TRBV5-1 and TRBJ1-2; a possible D gene is TRBD1 (6 bases). The CDR3 has 13 amino acids. Trimming removed 8 bases at V and 0 bases at J, with 11 bases between. CDR1 SGHRS and CDR2 YFSETQ come from the germline V gene. The CDR3 coding sequence is TGCGCCAGTCGAAGGGGGTCTAACTATGGCTACACCTTC. Protein product: CASRRGSNYGYTF.

In its sample, this clonotype was seen a few times. This chain uses TRBV12-3 or TRBV12-4 with TRBJ2-1, with TRBD2 matching 8 bases. The CDR3 loop spans 15 amino acids. Germline trimming cut 1 base from V and 6 bases from J; bases unmatched to any gene: 5. CDR3: CASSLVLAETNEQFF. The CDR3 DNA is TGTGCCAGCAGTTTAGTACTAGCGGAAACCAATGAGCAGTTCTTC.

The sample holds a few counts of this clonotype. The V and J genes are TRBV5-1 and TRBJ2-1; no reliable D call. This CDR3 is 15 amino acids long. V was clipped by 0 bases and J by 7 bases, with 14 bases between them. Germline CDR1 is SGHRS and CDR2 is YFSETQ. Here the CDR3 DNA reads TGCGCCAGCAGCTTGGGACTCCTAGAAATAAATGAGCAGTTCTTC. Its translation is CASSLGLLEINEQFF. The full variable domain, completed using reference TRBV5-1 and TRBJ2-1, is KAGVTQTPRYLIKTRGQQVTLSCSPISGHRSVSWYQQTPGQGLQFLFEYFSETQRNKGNFPGRFSGRQFSNSRSEMNVSTLELGDSALYLCASSLGLLEINEQFFGPGTRLTVL.

This clonotype was seen ten or more times. The CDR3 nucleotides read TGTGCCAGCAGTTACTTTAGATACTACGAGCAGTACTTC. Translation gives CASSYFRYYEQYF. The chain couples TRBV6-5 to TRBJ2-7; the D is unclear. Trimming cost V 1 base and J 3 bases, with 7 bases left between them. Per the germline V gene, CDR1 is MNHEY and CDR2 is SVGAGI. This CDR3 has 13 residues.

This clonotype has ten or more counts. The chain couples TRBV15 to TRBJ1-5; 10 bases line up with TRBD1. Germline loops: CDR1 LNHNV, CDR2 YYDKDF (reference sequence). V lost 0 bases and J lost 6; bases outside the gene matches: 5. The CDR3 has 16 amino acids. The DNA of the CDR3 is TGTGCCACCAGCAGAGATTGGGGGACAGGGGTTCAGCCCCAGCATTTT. Its protein product is CATSRDWGTGVQPQHF.

A few counts support this clonotype. The V call is TRBV19, the J call TRBJ2-2; 9 bases are a match to TRBD2. This CDR3 is 16 amino acids long. The V gene end was trimmed by 3 bases and the J gene end by 0 bases; junction bases not matched to a gene: 2. Germline V lookup: CDR1 LNHDA, CDR2 SQIVND (reference sequence). The CDR3 region is CASSIIAGANTGELFF. As DNA, the CDR3 is TGTGCCAGTAGTATTATAGCGGGAGCGAACACCGGGGAGCTGTTTTTT.

The gene calls are TRBV12-3 or TRBV12-4 and TRBJ2-7; weak D call: TRBD1 (5 bases). The CDR3 runs 13 residues. V lost 10 bases, J lost 0 bases, and 13 bases lay in between. This CDR3 reads CAISMDTSYEQYF. In DNA form, the CDR3 reads TGTGCCATCAGCATGGACACCTCCTACGAGCAGTACTTC.

The V call is TRBV20-1, the J call TRBJ2-3; 8 bases align to TRBD2. Trimming took 0 bases from V and 1 from J; bases not matched to a gene: 6. The germline V gene encodes CDR1 DFQATT and CDR2 SNEGSKA (reference sequence). CDR3 size: 16 residues. This CDR3 reads CSARDPREGGTDTQYF. The CDR3 DNA reads as TGCAGTGCTAGAGATCCTCGGGAGGGAGGCACAGATACGCAGTATTTT.

This clonotype came up a few times. The V gene is TRBV10-3, the J gene TRBJ1-2; weak D call: TRBD1 (6 bases). The CDR3 spans 13 residues. Germline CDR1 is ENHRY and CDR2 is SYGVKD. V lost 6 bases and J lost 4, with 12 bases in between. The DNA for the CDR3 is TGTGCCATCAGCGGGGACACCCGCTATGGCTACACCTTC. The encoded protein is CAISGDTRYGYTF.

This clonotype has a handful of counts. CDR3 bases: TGTGCCAGCAGCTTGTTGAAAGGCACAGATACGCAGTATTTT. This codes for CASSLLKGTDTQYF. V gene TRBV5-5 combines with J gene TRBJ2-3, with D uncertain. Trimming pared 1 base from V and 1 base from J, leaving 7 bases between. Germline V gives CDR1 SGHKS, CDR2 YYEKEE (reference sequence). This CDR3 is built from 14 residues. The entire variable domain, with the rest obtained from reference TRBV5-5 and TRBJ2-3, is as follows: DAGVTQSPTHLIKTRGQQVTLRCSPISGHKSVSWYQQVLGQGPQFIFQYYEKEERGRGNFPDRFSARQFPNYSSELNVNALLLGDSALYLCASSLLKGTDTQYFGPGTRLTVL.